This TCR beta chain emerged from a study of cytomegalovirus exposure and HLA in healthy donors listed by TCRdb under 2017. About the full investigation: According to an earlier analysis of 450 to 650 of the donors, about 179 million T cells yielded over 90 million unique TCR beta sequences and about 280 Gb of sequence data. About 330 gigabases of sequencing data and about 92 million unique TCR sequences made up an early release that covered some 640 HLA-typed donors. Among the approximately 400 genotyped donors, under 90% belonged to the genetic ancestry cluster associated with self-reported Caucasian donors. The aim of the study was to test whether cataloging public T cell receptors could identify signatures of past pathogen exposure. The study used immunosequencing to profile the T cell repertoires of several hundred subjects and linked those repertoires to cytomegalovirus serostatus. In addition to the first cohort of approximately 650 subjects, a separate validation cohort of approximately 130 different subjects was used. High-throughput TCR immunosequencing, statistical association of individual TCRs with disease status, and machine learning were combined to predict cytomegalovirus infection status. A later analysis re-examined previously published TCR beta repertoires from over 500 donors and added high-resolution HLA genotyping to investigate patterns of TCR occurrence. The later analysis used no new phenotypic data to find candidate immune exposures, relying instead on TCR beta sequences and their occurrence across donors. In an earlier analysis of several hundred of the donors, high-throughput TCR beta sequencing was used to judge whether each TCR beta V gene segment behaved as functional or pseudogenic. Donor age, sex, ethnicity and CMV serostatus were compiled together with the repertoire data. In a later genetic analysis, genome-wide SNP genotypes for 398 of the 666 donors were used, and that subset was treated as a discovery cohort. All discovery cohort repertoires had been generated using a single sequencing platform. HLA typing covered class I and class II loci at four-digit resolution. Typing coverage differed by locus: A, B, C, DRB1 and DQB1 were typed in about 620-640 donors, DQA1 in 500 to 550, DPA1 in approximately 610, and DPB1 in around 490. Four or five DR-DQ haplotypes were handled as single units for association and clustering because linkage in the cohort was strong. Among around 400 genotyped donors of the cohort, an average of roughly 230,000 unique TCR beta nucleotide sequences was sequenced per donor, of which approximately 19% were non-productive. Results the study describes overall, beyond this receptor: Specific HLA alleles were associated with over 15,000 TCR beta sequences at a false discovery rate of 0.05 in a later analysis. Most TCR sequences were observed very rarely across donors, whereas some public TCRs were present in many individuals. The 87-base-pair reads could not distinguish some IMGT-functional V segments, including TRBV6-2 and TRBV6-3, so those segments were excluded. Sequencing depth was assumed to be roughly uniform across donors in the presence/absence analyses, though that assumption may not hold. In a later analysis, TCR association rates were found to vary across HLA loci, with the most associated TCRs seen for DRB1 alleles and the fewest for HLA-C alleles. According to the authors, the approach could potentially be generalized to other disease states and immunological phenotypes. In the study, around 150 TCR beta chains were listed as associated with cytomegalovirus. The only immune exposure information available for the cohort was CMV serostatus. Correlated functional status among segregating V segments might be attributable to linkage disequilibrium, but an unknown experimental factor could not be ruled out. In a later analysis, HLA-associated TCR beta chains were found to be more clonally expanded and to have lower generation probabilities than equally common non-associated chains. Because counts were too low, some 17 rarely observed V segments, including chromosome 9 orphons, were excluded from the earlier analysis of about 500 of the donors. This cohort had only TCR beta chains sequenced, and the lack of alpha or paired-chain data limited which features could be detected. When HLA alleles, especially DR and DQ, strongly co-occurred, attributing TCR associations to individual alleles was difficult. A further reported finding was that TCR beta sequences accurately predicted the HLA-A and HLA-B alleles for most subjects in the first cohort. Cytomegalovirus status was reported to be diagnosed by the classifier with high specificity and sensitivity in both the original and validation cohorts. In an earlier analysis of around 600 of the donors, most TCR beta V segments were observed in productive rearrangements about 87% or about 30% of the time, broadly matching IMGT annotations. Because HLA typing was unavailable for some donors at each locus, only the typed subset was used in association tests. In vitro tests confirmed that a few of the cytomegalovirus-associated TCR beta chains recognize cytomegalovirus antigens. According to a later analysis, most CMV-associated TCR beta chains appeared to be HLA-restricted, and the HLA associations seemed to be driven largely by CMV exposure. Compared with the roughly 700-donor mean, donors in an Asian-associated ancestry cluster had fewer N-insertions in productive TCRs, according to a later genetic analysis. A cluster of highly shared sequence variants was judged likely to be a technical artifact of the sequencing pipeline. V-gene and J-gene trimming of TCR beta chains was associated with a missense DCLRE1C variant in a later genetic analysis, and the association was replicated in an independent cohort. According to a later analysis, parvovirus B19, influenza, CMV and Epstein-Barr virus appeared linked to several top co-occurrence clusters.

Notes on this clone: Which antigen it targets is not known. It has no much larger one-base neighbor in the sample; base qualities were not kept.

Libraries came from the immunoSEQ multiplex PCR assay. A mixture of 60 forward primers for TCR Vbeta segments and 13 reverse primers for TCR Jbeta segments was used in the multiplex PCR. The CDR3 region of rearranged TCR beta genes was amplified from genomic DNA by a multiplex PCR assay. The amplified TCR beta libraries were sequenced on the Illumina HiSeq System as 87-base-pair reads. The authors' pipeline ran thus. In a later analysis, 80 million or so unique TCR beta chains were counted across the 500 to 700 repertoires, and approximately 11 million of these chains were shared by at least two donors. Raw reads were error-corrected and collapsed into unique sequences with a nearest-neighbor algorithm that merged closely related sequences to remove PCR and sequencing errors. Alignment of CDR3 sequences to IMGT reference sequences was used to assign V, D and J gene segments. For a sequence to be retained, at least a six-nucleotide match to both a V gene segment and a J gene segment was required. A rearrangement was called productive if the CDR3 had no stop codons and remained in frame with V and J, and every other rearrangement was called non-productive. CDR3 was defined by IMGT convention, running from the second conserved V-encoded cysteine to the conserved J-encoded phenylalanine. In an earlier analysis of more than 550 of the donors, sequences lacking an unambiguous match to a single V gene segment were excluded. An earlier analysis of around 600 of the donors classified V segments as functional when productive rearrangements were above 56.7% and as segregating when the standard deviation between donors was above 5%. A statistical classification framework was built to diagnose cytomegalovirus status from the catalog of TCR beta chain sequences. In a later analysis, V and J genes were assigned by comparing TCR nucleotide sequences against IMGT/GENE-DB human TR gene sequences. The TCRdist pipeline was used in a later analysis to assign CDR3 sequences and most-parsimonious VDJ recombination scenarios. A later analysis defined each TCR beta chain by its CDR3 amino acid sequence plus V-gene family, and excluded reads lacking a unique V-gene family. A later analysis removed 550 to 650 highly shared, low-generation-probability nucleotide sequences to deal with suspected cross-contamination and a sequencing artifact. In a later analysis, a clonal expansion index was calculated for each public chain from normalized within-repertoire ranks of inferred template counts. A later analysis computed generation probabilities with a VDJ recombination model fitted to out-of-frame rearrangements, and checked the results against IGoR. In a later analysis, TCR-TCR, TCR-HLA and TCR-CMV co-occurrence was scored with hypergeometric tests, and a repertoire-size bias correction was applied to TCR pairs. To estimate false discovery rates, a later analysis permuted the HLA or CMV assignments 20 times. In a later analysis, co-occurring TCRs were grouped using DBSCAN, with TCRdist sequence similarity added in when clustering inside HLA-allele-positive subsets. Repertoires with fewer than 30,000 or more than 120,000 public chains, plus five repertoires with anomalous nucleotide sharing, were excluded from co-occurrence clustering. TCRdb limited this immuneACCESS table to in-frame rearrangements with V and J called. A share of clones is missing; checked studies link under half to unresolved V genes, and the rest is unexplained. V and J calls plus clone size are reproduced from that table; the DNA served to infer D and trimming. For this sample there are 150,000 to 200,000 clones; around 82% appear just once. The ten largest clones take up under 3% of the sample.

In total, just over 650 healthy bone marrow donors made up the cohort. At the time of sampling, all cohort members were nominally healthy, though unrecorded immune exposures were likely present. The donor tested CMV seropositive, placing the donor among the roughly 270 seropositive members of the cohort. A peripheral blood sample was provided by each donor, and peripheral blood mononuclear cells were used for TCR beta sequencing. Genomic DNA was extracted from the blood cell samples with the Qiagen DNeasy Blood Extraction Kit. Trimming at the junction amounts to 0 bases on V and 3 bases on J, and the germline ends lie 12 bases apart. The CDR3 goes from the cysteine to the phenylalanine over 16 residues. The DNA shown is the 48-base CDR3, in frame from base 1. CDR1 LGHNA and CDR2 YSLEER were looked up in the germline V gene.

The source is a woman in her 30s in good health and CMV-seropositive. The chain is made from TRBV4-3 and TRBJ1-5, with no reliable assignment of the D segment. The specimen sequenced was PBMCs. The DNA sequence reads TGCGCCAGCAGCCAAGATCACGGAAACTACAATCAGCCCCAGCATTTT. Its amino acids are CASSQDHGNYNQPQHF.